These 4 T cell receptor beta chains share one sample of origin, sequenced in a study of cytomegalovirus exposure and HLA in healthy donors (dated by TCRdb to about 2017). Library prep was done by the immunoSEQ multiplex PCR assay. For the multiplex PCR, a mixture combining 60 forward primers for TCR Vbeta segments and 13 reverse primers for TCR Jbeta segments was used. TCRdb re-hosts the immuneACCESS table, in-frame sequences only. Its copies lack some clones; in the studies checked, an unresolved V gene accounts for under half of them, and the cause for the rest is not known. Across this sample there are 65,000 to 95,000 clones, with roughly 71% seen only once. The ten biggest clones cover around 11% of the sample. Sequenced material: PBMCs. The source of these receptors is a man between 65 and 85 years old in good health and CMV-seronegative.

The rearrangement links TRBV7-2 to TRBJ2-3, with D perhaps matching TRBD2 (6 bases). This CDR3 contains 14 residues. Germline V CDR1 and CDR2: SGHTA, FQGNSA. V lost 3 bases and J 1 base, leaving 8 bases between the germline ends. The CDR3 spells CASSFSGGTDTQYF. CDR3 sequence (DNA): TGTGCCAGCAGCTTTTCGGGGGGCACAGATACGCAGTATTTT.

The V gene is TRBV2, the J gene TRBJ2-1; D might be TRBD1 (6 bases). The V end lost 5 bases, the J end lost 4 bases, and 9 bases lay between the germline ends. CDR3 length: 13 residues. Germline CDR1 is SNHLY and CDR2 is FYNNEI. The CDR3 region is CASSPQGYNEQFF. CDR3 nucleotides: TGTGCCAGCAGTCCACAGGGATACAATGAGCAGTTCTTC.

The chain employs TRBV18 and TRBJ2-1; D perhaps matches TRBD2 (6 bases). The CDR3 extends over 17 amino acids. The germline V gene has CDR1 KGHSH and CDR2 LQKENI. The V end lost 1 base, the J end lost 3 bases, and 16 bases lay between the germline ends. The CDR3 here is CASSPLTAGSLYNEQFF. The DNA for the CDR3 is TGTGCCAGCTCACCACTTACGGCGGGATCCCTCTACAATGAGCAGTTCTTC.

This rearrangement joins TRBV7-8 to TRBJ2-1; TRBD2 agrees at 9 bases. Looked up from germline, CDR1 is SGHVS and CDR2 is FQNEAQ. With 5 bases clipped from V and 7 bases from J, the junction kept 6 bases outside the gene matches. The CDR3 is made up of 14 amino acids. CDR3 sequence: CASSLREGVNEQFF. The CDR3 bases are TGTGCCAGCAGCCTGCGGGAGGGAGTGAATGAGCAGTTCTTC.